These 15 T cell receptor beta chains were all obtained from the same sample, sequenced in a study of response to subunit inactivated influenza vaccine. Using its own MiXCR run on the RT-PCR reads, TCRdb lists one record per CDR3 protein. The sample has around 530,000 distinct CDR3 sequences, 16% seen once. Source: CD4+ T cells sorted from PBMCs, taken around 2 years after vaccination. Receptors were obtained from a man aged 50-75 years who received an inactivated influenza vaccine.

This clonotype was observed at least ten times. Germline and junction disagree at one end, which may indicate a read error. The chain has TRBV3-1 and TRBJ1-5; D is uncertain. This CDR3 has 14 residues. CDR1 is LGHDT and CDR2 is YNNKEL in the germline V gene (reference sequence). The CDR3 sequence is CASSQDRLRNPLHF. For the CDR3, the DNA is TGTGCCAGCAGCCAAGATAGGTTGCGGAATCCCCTGCATTTT.

This clonotype was seen many times. The chain is built from TRBV20-1 and TRBJ2-7; 8 positions match TRBD1. The CDR3 has 13 amino acids. Germline assignment: CDR1 DFQATT and CDR2 SNEGSKA (reference sequence). V gave up 1 base and J gave up 2 bases; unmatched junction bases: 1. The CDR3 spells CSARGDRPYEQYF. The CDR3 DNA reads as TGCAGTGCTAGAGGGGACAGGCCCTACGAGCAGTACTTC.

The V gene is TRBV6-5, the J gene TRBJ1-5, with 7 bases fitting TRBD1. V was pared by 3 bases and J by 3 bases, with 14 bases of the junction left unmatched. The CDR3 is 18 amino acids. The V gene's germline CDR1 is MNHEY and CDR2 SVGAGI. The CDR3 reads CASSYTPSRTGNNQPQHF. The CDR3 coding sequence is TGTGCCAGCAGTTATACGCCGTCAAGGACAGGCAACAATCAGCCCCAGCATTTT.

The rearrangement joins TRBV5-1 to TRBJ2-5, with a weak D call TRBD2 (5 bases). V shed 0 bases and J shed 5 bases, with 14 bases lying between them. Germline loops: CDR1 SGHRS, CDR2 YFSETQ. This CDR3 spans 15 amino acids. The CDR3, as DNA: TGCGCCAGCAGCTTGGGAATGGGTCGCGGGGAGACCCAGTACTTC. It yields the protein CASSLGMGRGETQYF. The full variable domain, its missing parts supplied by reference TRBV5-1 and TRBJ2-5, is KAGVTQTPRYLIKTRGQQVTLSCSPISGHRSVSWYQQTPGQGLQFLFEYFSETQRNKGNFPGRFSGRQFSNSRSEMNVSTLELGDSALYLCASSLGMGRGETQYFGPGTRLLVL.

This clonotype appeared a few times. The V and J genes are TRBV20-1 and TRBJ1-5; tentatively, D is TRBD1 (6 bases). The CDR3 contains 14 residues. The V gene's germline CDR1 is DFQATT and CDR2 SNEGSKA (reference sequence). The ends were cut back, 3 bases at V and 0 bases at J, with 9 bases in the middle. The CDR3 DNA reads TGCAGTGCTAGCGGGACACTTAGCAATCAGCCCCAGCATTTT. It encodes CSASGTLSNQPQHF.

The chain is built from TRBV30 and TRBJ2-2; a weak D match, TRBD2 (6 bases). The germline gives CDR1 GTSNPN, CDR2 SVGIG (reference sequence). CDR3 size: 15 residues. Trimming took 2 bases from V and 1 from J, leaving 11 bases between them. The CDR3 is CAWSRLSGNTGELFF. CDR3 nucleotide sequence: TGTGCCTGGAGTAGACTTAGCGGGAACACCGGGGAGCTGTTTTTT.

The chain recombines TRBV5-1 with TRBJ1-1; 9 positions agree with TRBD1. The CDR3 covers 15 residues. Trimming took 3 bases from V and 1 from J; bases not matched to a gene: 4. Germline lookup yields CDR1 SGHRS and CDR2 YFSETQ. The CDR3: CASSSQGAPNTEAFF. The CDR3 nucleotides read TGCGCCAGCAGCTCACAGGGGGCCCCGAACACTGAAGCTTTCTTT.

J is TRBJ2-3 and V is TRBV9; D is unclear. CDR1 and CDR2 from the germline V gene are SGDLS and YYNGEE. This CDR3 comprises 15 residues. Trimming cost V 0 bases and J 1 base, with 9 bases left between them. CDR3 DNA: TGTGCCAGCAGCGTAGGTGGCAGCGGCACAGATACGCAGTATTTT. Translating it yields CASSVGGSGTDTQYF.

This clonotype was seen more than once but under ten times. The chain combines TRBV20-1 with TRBJ1-6; D gene ambiguous. This CDR3 is built from 13 residues. V lost 7 bases and J 6 bases, leaving 13 bases between the germline ends. The V gene's germline CDR1 is DFQATT and CDR2 SNEGSKA (reference sequence). The CDR3 protein is CSGRREPNSPLHF. In DNA, the CDR3 is TGCAGTGGTAGGAGGGAGCCTAATTCACCCCTCCACTTT.

This clonotype showed up just a few times. The chain recombines TRBV5-6 with TRBJ2-5, with D hard to call. Trimming removed 1 base from V and 7 bases from J, with 8 bases in between. This CDR3 has 12 amino acids. Germline assignment: CDR1 SGHDT and CDR2 YYEEEE. The CDR3 DNA is TGTGCCAGCAGCTTGTCCTCGGTGACCCAGTACTTC. It translates to CASSLSSVTQYF.

This clonotype was counted ten times or more. The chain links TRBV28 to TRBJ2-1; 7 bases map to TRBD1. This CDR3 region has 14 residues. V lost 6 bases and J lost 4; bases outside the gene matches: 6. Germline V gene lookup returns CDR1 MDHEN and CDR2 SYDVKM. In DNA form, the CDR3 reads TGTGCCAGCAGACTGCCGGACAGGTACAATGAGCAGTTCTTC. Protein product: CASRLPDRYNEQFF.

The chain recombines TRBV5-1 with TRBJ1-6, with TRBD1 identical over 12 bases. Germline V gives CDR1 SGHRS, CDR2 YFSETQ. CDR3 size: 16 residues. The trim removed 4 bases at V and 7 bases at J, leaving 6 bases unmatched. The CDR3 DNA sequence: TGCGCCAGCAGCCCCGGGACAGGGGGCCCCAATTCACCCCTCCACTTT. Translation: CASSPGTGGPNSPLHF. Full variable domain (rest looked up from reference TRBV5-1 and TRBJ1-6): KAGVTQTPRYLIKTRGQQVTLSCSPISGHRSVSWYQQTPGQGLQFLFEYFSETQRNKGNFPGRFSGRQFSNSRSEMNVSTLELGDSALYLCASSPGTGGPNSPLHFGNGTRLTVT.

V usage is TRBV12-3 or TRBV12-4 and J usage is TRBJ2-5; TRBD2 agrees at 13 bases. V lost 1 base, J lost 5 bases, and 7 bases stayed unmatched. This CDR3 is 17 amino acids long. As DNA, the CDR3 is TGTGCCAGCAGTTTAGGGGGGACTAGCGGGGCGCACGAGACCCAGTACTTC. Protein: CASSLGGTSGAHETQYF.

The rearrangement joins TRBV5-6 to TRBJ2-5; 8 bases map to TRBD2. This CDR3 is built from 15 residues. V shed 0 bases, J shed 6 bases, and the junction held 7 bases outside the gene matches. The germline V gene encodes CDR1 SGHDT and CDR2 YYEEEE. The CDR3 reads CASSLGMSGSQTQYF. In DNA form, the CDR3 reads TGTGCCAGCAGCTTGGGGATGAGCGGGAGTCAGACCCAGTACTTC. Full variable domain (rest looked up from reference TRBV5-6 and TRBJ2-5): DAGVTQSPTHLIKTRGQQVTLRCSPKSGHDTVSWYQQALGQGPQFIFQYYEEEERQRGNFPDRFSGHQFPNYSSELNVNALLLGDSALYLCASSLGMSGSQTQYFGPGTRLLVL.

This clonotype was counted many times. The chain couples TRBV5-1 to TRBJ1-1, with TRBD1 matching 7 bases. Looked up from germline, CDR1 is SGHRS and CDR2 is YFSETQ. CDR3 size: 14 residues. V shed 7 bases and J 1 base; nucleotides not matched to a gene: 7. The CDR3 DNA sequence: TGCGCCAGCGGCCAGGACAGGAGGAACACTGAAGCTTTCTTT. This encodes CASGQDRRNTEAFF.